The 24 T cell receptor beta chains listed next were all sequenced from one sample in a study of beta chain features in type 1 diabetes. Isolated RNA was reverse transcribed in full, so expressed TCRB transcripts were sequenced. Produced via immunoSEQ multiplex PCR; TCRdb's table is partial and in-frame only. The sample has 810,000 or so clones; under 20% are singletons. The sample comprised naive CD4+ T cells from blood. The receptor set was obtained from a woman aged 18-29 years in good health.

V usage is TRBV5-1 and J usage is TRBJ1-2; no definite D call. CDR3 length equals 15 residues. Trimming removed 2 bases at V and 2 bases at J, with 13 bases between. The V gene's germline CDR1 is SGHRS and CDR2 YFSETQ. The CDR3 DNA reads as TGCGCCAGCAGCTTAACCCAGTCTAGCAACTATGGCTACACCTTC. Translating gives CASSLTQSSNYGYTF.

The CDR3 DNA is TGTGCCAGCAGCCAAGCCGGGACAGGGTTAGCCAAAAACATTCAGTACTTC. Its protein is CASSQAGTGLAKNIQYF. J is TRBJ2-4 and V is TRBV4-2; 9 nucleotides line up with TRBD1. The germline gives CDR1 LGHNA, CDR2 YNFKEQ. V trimming: 1 base; J trimming: 0 bases; junction bases outside the gene matches: 4. This CDR3 region has 17 residues.

This clone turned up a few times. The V call is TRBV7-9, the J call TRBJ2-2; D may be TRBD1 (5 bases). CDR3 length equals 16 residues. Germline assignment: CDR1 SEHNR and CDR2 FQNEAQ (reference sequence). Trimming removed 5 bases at V and 5 bases at J, with 18 bases between. The CDR3 region has the DNA TGTGCCAGCAGCCAACTACCCCGACAGTCAACCGGGGAGCTGTTTTTT. Translation gives CASSQLPRQSTGELFF.

The sample holds a few counts of this clone. This chain uses TRBV13 with TRBJ2-5, with D unresolved. Germline-derived CDR1 and CDR2 are PRHDT and FYEKMQ (reference sequence). Trimming cost V 5 bases and J 5 bases, with 9 bases left between them. The CDR3 extends over 12 amino acids. In DNA form, the CDR3 reads TGTGCCAGCAGCACCCACGCTGAGACCCAGTACTTC. Its translation: CASSTHAETQYF.

The chain uses TRBV18 and TRBJ2-3; D perhaps matches TRBD1 (6 bases). Germline V gene lookup returns CDR1 KGHSH and CDR2 LQKENI. Trimming shortened V by 5 bases and J by 4 bases, and 13 bases separated the two germline ends. The CDR3 covers 14 residues. The CDR3 loop is CASSEGQPADTQYF. CDR3 DNA sequence: TGTGCCAGCTCAGAAGGACAGCCTGCAGATACGCAGTATTTT.

This clone was found a few times. This chain connects TRBV19 to TRBJ1-5, with 7 positions matching TRBD1. The CDR3 has 16 residues. CDR1 is LNHDA, CDR2 SQIVND, per germline (reference sequence). The trim removed 3 bases at V and 3 bases at J, leaving 8 bases unmatched. CDR3 sequence reads: CASSIVGQMNNQPQHF. The CDR3 nucleotides read TGTGCCAGTAGTATTGTGGGACAGATGAACAATCAGCCCCAGCATTTT.

This chain links TRBV28 with TRBJ2-3; D is ambiguous. Germline V lookup: CDR1 MDHEN, CDR2 SYDVKM. The CDR3 is made up of 12 amino acids. Trimming removed 6 bases from V and 9 bases from J, with 13 bases in between. CDR3 coding DNA: TGTGCCAGCAGCCCTCTAGAATTGACGCAGTATTTT. This sequence encodes CASSPLELTQYF. Looking up the rest from reference TRBV28 and TRBJ2-3 gives the full variable domain: DVKVTQSSRYLVKRTGEKVFLECVQDMDHENMFWYRQDPGLGLRLIYFSYDVKMKEKGDIPEGYSVSREKKERFSLILESASTNQTSMYLCASSPLELTQYFGPGTRLTVL.

This clone turned up a few times. The V call is TRBV11-2, the J call TRBJ2-3, with 8 bases lining up with TRBD2. Losses at the gene ends were 0 bases for V and 4 bases for J; bases not matched to a gene: 15. Germline V CDR1 and CDR2: SGHAT, FQNNGV. The CDR3 is 19 residues long. The CDR3 DNA reads TGTGCCAGCAGCTTAGATCCTTTAGCGGGAACTCTATGGGCAGATACGCAGTATTTT. Translated: CASSLDPLAGTLWADTQYF.

This clone was found a few times. The chain combines TRBV28 with TRBJ2-4, with 7 bases fitting TRBD1. This CDR3 spans 16 amino acids. The V segment lost 5 bases and the J segment 0 bases; nucleotides outside the gene matches: 7. Germline V lookup: CDR1 MDHEN, CDR2 SYDVKM. CDR3: CASSPDRSVAKNIQYF. CDR3 coding DNA: TGTGCCAGCAGTCCGGACAGGAGCGTAGCCAAAAACATTCAGTACTTC.

This clone was picked up a small number of times. This chain uses TRBV28 with TRBJ2-7; 10 nucleotides match TRBD2. Germline V gene data show CDR1 as MDHEN and CDR2 as SYDVKM. The V segment lost 0 bases and the J segment 3 bases; nucleotides outside the gene matches: 2. The CDR3 is made up of 15 amino acids. The CDR3 reads CASSLWASGSYEQYF. The CDR3, as DNA: TGTGCCAGCAGTTTATGGGCTAGCGGGAGCTACGAGCAGTACTTC. The full variable domain, with the rest looked up from reference TRBV28 and TRBJ2-7, is DVKVTQSSRYLVKRTGEKVFLECVQDMDHENMFWYRQDPGLGLRLIYFSYDVKMKEKGDIPEGYSVSREKKERFSLILESASTNQTSMYLCASSLWASGSYEQYFGPGTRLTVT.

The V call is TRBV9, the J call TRBJ1-2; a weak D match, TRBD1 (5 bases). The CDR3 has 15 residues. Germline CDR1 is SGDLS and CDR2 is YYNGEE. The ends were cut back, 4 bases at V and 6 bases at J, with 19 bases in the middle. CDR3 residues: CASSSQPTVLDGYTF. The CDR3 DNA is TGTGCCAGCAGCTCCCAACCGACAGTTTTAGATGGCTACACCTTC.

This clone was counted between two and nine times. The chain couples TRBV4-3 to TRBJ1-5; possibly TRBD1 for D (6 bases). V was cut by 4 bases and J by 7 bases, with 17 bases left in between. Germline V CDR1 and CDR2: LGHNA, YSLEER. This CDR3 region has 15 residues. The CDR3 sequence: CASSPWKTGGQPQHF. CDR3 nucleotides: TGCGCCAGCAGCCCGTGGAAGACAGGCGGGCAGCCCCAGCATTTT.

In its sample, this clone was seen a few times. The V call is TRBV4-1, the J call TRBJ2-5; 13 bases are a match to TRBD2. Germline-derived CDR1 and CDR2 are MGHRA and YSYEKL. The CDR3 loop spans 16 amino acids. The J segment lost 4 bases and the V segment lost 4 bases, leaving 6 bases of the junction unmatched. The CDR3: CASSLRTSGSGETQYF. The CDR3 DNA is TGCGCCAGCAGCCTCCGGACTAGCGGGAGTGGAGAGACCCAGTACTTC.

The CDR3 region is CASSLLAGTRTTNTEAFF. The CDR3, as DNA: TGTGCCAGCAGCTTACTAGCCGGGACAAGAACCACAAACACTGAAGCTTTCTTT. The chain links TRBV7-6 to TRBJ1-1; D may be TRBD1 (6 bases). Germline-derived CDR1 and CDR2 are SGHVS and FNYEAQ. The CDR3 loop spans 18 amino acids. V lost 2 bases to trimming and J lost 2 bases, with 21 bases between them.

The chain's CDR3 is CASSPGTFPNEQFF. As DNA, the CDR3 is TGCGCCAGCAGCCCCGGGACTTTCCCCAATGAGCAGTTCTTC. V is TRBV5-1 and J is TRBJ2-1; D might be TRBD2 (6 bases). V gave up 4 bases and J gave up 6 bases, with 14 bases separating them. Looked up from germline, CDR1 is SGHRS and CDR2 is YFSETQ. This CDR3 is 14 amino acids long.

The chain is built from TRBV19 and TRBJ1-2; D remains unclear. The germline V gene encodes CDR1 LNHDA and CDR2 SQIVND (reference sequence). CDR3 length: 15 amino acids. The ends were cut back, 5 bases at V and 5 bases at J, with 18 bases in the middle. The CDR3 reads CASSLSWEGAYGYTF. The CDR3 DNA reads as TGTGCCAGTAGTTTGTCGTGGGAGGGCGCGTATGGCTACACCTTC.

The rearrangement joins TRBV28 to TRBJ2-6, with D tentatively TRBD1 (6 bases). The CDR3 consists of 12 residues. Germline V gene lookup returns CDR1 MDHEN and CDR2 SYDVKM. Deletions cut 6 bases from V and 12 bases from J, with 12 bases between. The CDR3 nucleotides are TGTGCCAGCAGCACCACAGGGAGCGTCCTGACTTTC. It yields the protein CASSTTGSVLTF.

V and J are TRBV5-1 and TRBJ2-3, with 10 bases aligning to TRBD1. Germline V gene sequence: CDR1 SGHRS, CDR2 YFSETQ. The ends lost 1 base at V and 4 bases at J; junction bases unmatched: 6. The CDR3 has 16 amino acids. The CDR3 DNA follows: TGCGCCAGCAGCTTGCGTATTGGACAGGGGGCAGATACGCAGTATTTT. Translating it yields CASSLRIGQGADTQYF.

This clone was seen a handful of times. At the DNA level, this CDR3 is encoded by other sequences in the same sample as well. The chain is built from TRBV6-5 and TRBJ2-1, with D perhaps matching TRBD2 (5 bases). The V end lost 11 bases, the J end lost 0 bases, and 14 bases lay between the germline ends. This CDR3 has 14 amino acids. In germline, CDR1 is MNHEY, CDR2 SVGAGI. CDR3 nucleotides: TGTGCCTCTTCGCGTGGGAGCTCCTACAATGAGCAGTTCTTC. Amino acid sequence: CASSRGSSYNEQFF.

The V call is TRBV7-9, the J call TRBJ2-2; D might be TRBD1 (5 bases). Between the trimmed V and J ends, which lost 7 bases and 2 bases, there was a span of 11 bases. The length of the CDR3 is 14 residues. Germline V gene lookup returns CDR1 SEHNR and CDR2 FQNEAQ (reference sequence). DNA of the CDR3: TGTGCCAGCATCCAGGGTTCTAACACCGGGGAGCTGTTTTTT. It translates to CASIQGSNTGELFF.

The CDR3 bases are TGCGCCAGCAGCCAGCGGGGACAGGATCATGAGCAGTTCTTC. Its translation is CASSQRGQDHEQFF. J is TRBJ2-1 and V is TRBV4-3; 8 positions match TRBD1. From germline, CDR1 is LGHNA and CDR2 YSLEER. Trimming took 3 bases from V and 8 from J; bases not matched to a gene: 6. This CDR3 contains 14 residues.

V and J are TRBV19 and TRBJ2-5; TRBD1 aligns across 8 bases. Germline loops: CDR1 LNHDA, CDR2 SQIVND (reference sequence). The CDR3 spans 15 residues. J was trimmed by 5 bases and V by 4 bases; bases with no gene match: 9. CDR3 residues: CASSNPQTGAETQYF. The CDR3 DNA reads as TGTGCCAGTAGTAACCCCCAGACAGGGGCCGAGACCCAGTACTTC.

This rearrangement joins TRBV4-2 to TRBJ2-1; possibly TRBD1 for D (5 bases). This CDR3 region has 16 residues. The V gene's germline CDR1 is LGHNA and CDR2 YNFKEQ. V was shortened by 0 bases and J by 3 bases, with 12 bases between the two germline ends. The CDR3 nucleotides are TGTGCCAGCAGCCAAGATAGGGGCACGCGCTACAATGAGCAGTTCTTC. This gives the protein CASSQDRGTRYNEQFF.

This clone has a handful of counts. The chain employs TRBV15 and TRBJ1-5, with D hard to call. V lost 3 bases, J lost 5 bases, and 11 bases lay in between. The CDR3 covers 14 residues. Germline V gene sequence: CDR1 LNHNV, CDR2 YYDKDF (reference sequence). The CDR3 sequence: CATSREFGYQPQHF. In DNA form, the CDR3 reads TGTGCCACCAGCAGGGAATTCGGGTATCAGCCCCAGCATTTT.